The rows below give T cell receptor beta chains drawn from one sample of a study of T-cell reconstitution after alpha-beta-depleted transplantation in children. TCRdb passed the PCR reads through MiXCR, listing each CDR3 protein once. Of 360,000 or so distinct CDR3 sequences in the sample, roughly 22% were seen once. The sequencing here drew on PBMCs from the stem cell graft donor, taken from the stem cell graft. The receptors were gathered from a human donor who donated a stem cell graft to a child with acute myeloid leukemia. The CDR3 runs from the conserved cysteine through the conserved F or W. The D gene is left open where the match is weak. The listing skips clone size in some rows; elsewhere it reads once, few, many or a size class.

v_call	j_call	clone_size	d_call	cdr3_nt	cdr3_aa
TRBV20-1	TRBJ1-6	few	TRBD1	TGCAGTGCTAGGGACGGGACAGCAAATTCACCCCTCCACTTT	CSARDGTANSPLHF
TRBV28	TRBJ1-2	.	TRBD1	TGTGCCAGCAGCGCAGGGGACAGGGACTATGGCTACACCTTC	CASSAGDRDYGYTF
TRBV20-1	TRBJ2-5	.	TRBD2	TGCAGTGCTAGAGCACCACTAGCGGGAGTAGTTGAGACCCAGTACTTC	CSARAPLAGVVETQYF
TRBV29-1	TRBJ2-3	few	.	TGCAGCGTTACCCCCGGAGGTGATACGCAGTATTTT	CSVTPGGDTQYF
TRBV20-1	TRBJ2-2	many	.	TGCAGTGCTAGGGCGGGACAGAACACCGGGGAGCTGTTTTTT	CSARAGQNTGELFF
TRBV29-1	TRBJ2-3	many	.	TGCAGCGTTGAGGCACCGGTCGGCACAGATACGCAGTATTTT	CSVEAPVGTDTQYF
TRBV27	TRBJ2-5	.	TRBD1	TGTGCCAGCAGCGACAGGGGATTTTCGGAGACCCAGTACTTC	CASSDRGFSETQYF
TRBV28	TRBJ2-1	few	TRBD2	TGTGCCAGCAGTCCGACTAGCGGGTCCTTATCCTACAATGAGCAGTTCTTC	CASSPTSGSLSYNEQFF
TRBV7-9	TRBJ1-3	few	.	TGTGCCAGCAGCTTAGGAGAGGTCGCCGTCTCTGGAAACACCATATATTTT	CASSLGEVAVSGNTIYF
TRBV6-6	TRBJ1-2	.	.	TGTGCCAGCAGAGAGAGGGACTATGGCTACACCTTC	CASRERDYGYTF
TRBV2	TRBJ1-3	.	.	TGTGCCAGCAGTGAAGCACCGGGGGCTGGAAACACCATATATTTT	CASSEAPGAGNTIYF
TRBV24-1	TRBJ2-3	few	.	TGTGCCACCAGTGATTTGGGTAGCACAGATACGCAGTATTTT	CATSDLGSTDTQYF
TRBV10-2	TRBJ1-5	many	.	TGCGCCAGCAGTGATGAGTACAATCAGCCCCAGCATTTT	CASSDEYNQPQHF
TRBV20-1	TRBJ2-5	.	TRBD2	TGCAGTGCGAGCGGACTAGCGGGAGCAGAGACCCAGTACTTC	CSASGLAGAETQYF
TRBV29-1	TRBJ2-7	many	.	TGCAGCGTTGAGACAGCCTCCTACGAGCAGTACTTC	CSVETASYEQYF
TRBV28	TRBJ2-7	few	TRBD2	TGTGCCAGCAGGATCCCCGGGACTAGCGGGAGCTCCTACGAGCAGTACTTC	CASRIPGTSGSSYEQYF
TRBV20-1	TRBJ2-5	many	.	TGCAGTGCTATACTCGGCTTAGGAGAGACCCAGTACTTC	CSAILGLGETQYF
TRBV28	TRBJ2-1	.	.	TGTGCCAGCAGTTTTAGAATTAATGAGCAGTTCTTC	CASSFRINEQFF
TRBV7-9	TRBJ2-7	few	.	TGTGCCAGCAGCTCTACACTGGGCCCCTACGAGCAGTACTTC	CASSSTLGPYEQYF
TRBV11-2	TRBJ2-1	many	.	TGTGCCAGCAGCTCGTATAAAGAGCAGTTCTTC	CASSSYKEQFF
TRBV12-3/TRBV12-4	TRBJ1-2	few	.	TGTGCCAGCAACCTATTCGCCGACTACGATGGCTACACCTTC	CASNLFADYDGYTF
TRBV9	TRBJ2-3	many	TRBD2	TGTGCCAGCAGCGACGTCTTGGAGCGGGAGAGCCCAGATACGCAGTATTTT	CASSDVLERESPDTQYF
TRBV12-3/TRBV12-4	TRBJ2-3	few	.	TGTGCCAGCAGTTCTCTTGAGGGGCTCACAGATACGCAGTATTTT	CASSSLEGLTDTQYF
TRBV10-3	TRBJ2-1	few	TRBD2	TGTGCCATCAGTGACCCAACGTTGGCGGGAGGGCATAGGGATGAGCAGTTCTTC	CAISDPTLAGGHRDEQFF
TRBV5-6	TRBJ2-7	few	.	TGTGCCAGCACCATCGGGACAAGGTTTATCGAGCAGTACTTC	CASTIGTRFIEQYF
TRBV15	TRBJ2-3	.	.	TGTGCCACCAGCGGACTAATTGGCACAGATACGCAGTATTTT	CATSGLIGTDTQYF
TRBV20-1	TRBJ2-2	few	.	TGCAGTGCTAGAGATCTTGCACGCGGGATAGCGACCGGGGAGCTGTTTTTT	CSARDLARGIATGELFF
TRBV15	TRBJ2-3	.	TRBD1	TGTGCCACCAGCCCCGACAGGGCCAGAGATACGCAGTATTTT	CATSPDRARDTQYF
TRBV29-1	TRBJ2-5	many	.	TGCAGCGTAGAAGCGGCAGGGATGCCAGAGACCCAGTACTTC	CSVEAAGMPETQYF
TRBV29-1	TRBJ1-1	.	.	TGCAGCGTTGAACGGGGGGCTGAAGCTTTCTTT	CSVERGAEAFF
TRBV29-1	TRBJ2-1	few	.	TGCAGCGTTGAAATCCATGAGCAGTTCTTC	CSVEIHEQFF
TRBV27	TRBJ1-4	few	.	TGTGCCACTGCAACCGGACTTGCAACTAATGAAAAACTGTTTTTT	CATATGLATNEKLFF
TRBV12-3/TRBV12-4	TRBJ2-3	.	TRBD1	TGTGCCAGCCGCCCCCCCGGGACAGGGAGGGCAGATACGCAGTATTTT	CASRPPGTGRADTQYF
TRBV20-1	TRBJ2-1	many	.	TGCAGTGCTAGAATGTTAGGGGGAGGGCCCTCGCATGAGCAGTTCTTC	CSARMLGGGPSHEQFF
TRBV12-3/TRBV12-4	TRBJ2-2	few	TRBD2	TGTGCCAGCAGGCGAGGACTAGCGGGATCCGGGGAGCTGTTTTTT	CASRRGLAGSGELFF
TRBV12-3/TRBV12-4	TRBJ2-5	few	.	TGTGCCAGCAGTTTGGGCCAGTTCCAAGAGACCCAGTACTTC	CASSLGQFQETQYF
TRBV12-3/TRBV12-4	TRBJ1-2	.	.	TGTGCCAGCGGTAGGGGCTATGGCTACACCTTC	CASGRGYGYTF
TRBV5-1	TRBJ1-2	few	.	TGCGCCAGCAGCTTGGCCCGCTCCGAATCAGCAAACTATGGCTACACCTTC	CASSLARSESANYGYTF
TRBV29-1	TRBJ2-1	few	TRBD1	TGCAGCGCCAAGGGACAGGGAGGCGTCCCCCTAAATGAGCAGTTCTTC	CSAKGQGGVPLNEQFF
TRBV10-3	TRBJ2-1	many	TRBD2	TGTGCCACCAGCCCTAGCGGGAGATCCTACAATGAGCAGTTCTTC	CATSPSGRSYNEQFF
TRBV15	TRBJ2-7	.	.	TGTGCCACCAGCAGAGATAGGGGGACTCCATCCTACGAGCAGTACTTC	CATSRDRGTPSYEQYF
TRBV5-1	TRBJ2-6	.	.	TGCGCCAGCAGCTTGGTGATAACAGGCTCTGGGGCCAACGTCCTGACTTTC	CASSLVITGSGANVLTF
TRBV7-7	TRBJ2-1	few	.	TGTGCTAGCAGCCCCCACCGGGTCCCGGGGAATGAGCAGTTCTTC	CASSPHRVPGNEQFF
TRBV6-1	TRBJ1-3	.	.	TGTGCCAGCAGTGAAGGCAGCTACTCTGGAAACACCATATATTTT	CASSEGSYSGNTIYF
TRBV6-1	TRBJ2-7	few	.	TGTGCCAGCAGTAAATCCCGGCGGGGAGAGCGGTACGAGCAGTACTTC	CASSKSRRGERYEQYF